This TCR beta chain was profiled in a study of technical replicates of blood from several donors. The length of the CDR3 is 13 residues. With 7 bases removed from V and 7 bases from J, the gap between germline ends came to 13 bases. Per germline, CDR1 SNHLY and CDR2 FYNNEI. The table came from immunoSEQ multiplex PCR; TCRdb's copy has only in-frame clones and leaves some out. This sample has some 82,000 clones, with less than 98% found just once. This chain connects TRBV2 to TRBJ1-4; D is unresolved. Sequencing was carried out using T cells isolated from PBMCs. The receptor comes from a human donor in good health. This CDR3 reads CASKKAEGEKLFF. In DNA form, the CDR3 reads TGTGCCAGCAAGAAAGCCGAGGGTGAAAAACTGTTTTTT.